These 8 T cell receptor beta chains were all obtained from the same sample, sequenced in a study of identical twins. TCRdb re-derived calls from the 5' RACE reads in MiXCR, one entry per CDR3 protein. The sample shows roughly 290,000 distinct CDR3 sequences, roughly 8.6% of them seen only once. These data were also filed under a second study, of yellow fever vaccine responses in identical twins.

Sequenced sample: memory (CD45RO+) T cells sorted from blood. Every receptor here comes from a woman aged 18-35 years in good health.

The rearrangement uses TRBV2 and TRBJ2-1; D is unclear. V lost 9 bases to trimming and J lost 6 bases, with 9 bases between them. The CDR3 length is 11 residues. Per the germline V gene, CDR1 is SNHLY and CDR2 is FYNNEI. The CDR3 DNA is TGTGCCAGGAAGAATACCAATGAGCAGTTCTTC. Its protein product is CARKNTNEQFF.

The chain combines TRBV27 with TRBJ2-7; D remains unclear. The CDR3 loop spans 13 amino acids. V was cut by 6 bases and J by 3 bases, with 12 bases left in between. Germline-derived CDR1 and CDR2 are MNHEY and SMNVEV (reference sequence). Here the CDR3 DNA reads TGTGCCAGCAGCCCCGGGCCAAACTACGAGCAGTACGTC. Translation gives CASSPGPNYEQYV.

This clonotype has more than one count but fewer than ten. This chain links TRBV10-3 with TRBJ2-3; weak D call: TRBD2 (6 bases). V dropped 10 bases and J dropped 2 bases, with 19 bases sitting between them. The CDR3 spans 15 residues. The germline V gene has CDR1 ENHRY and CDR2 SYGVKD. The CDR3 region has the DNA TGTGCCACCCTCCCCGGAGGGGCCACCACAGATACGCAGTATTTT. Protein: CATLPGGATTDTQYF.

This clonotype was detected only a few times. The chain uses TRBV10-2 and TRBJ2-3, with 7 positions matching TRBD2. The V segment lost 7 bases and the J segment 1 base; nucleotides outside the gene matches: 5. The CDR3 runs 14 residues. Per germline, CDR1 WSHSY and CDR2 SAAADI. CDR3 sequence reads: CASTRAGGTDTQYF. In DNA, the CDR3 is TGCGCCAGCACGAGGGCGGGAGGCACAGATACGCAGTATTTT.

This clonotype was recorded a few times. This chain uses TRBV20-1 with TRBJ2-7, with TRBD1 identical over 7 bases. The CDR3 runs 13 residues. J was trimmed by 2 bases and V by 6 bases; bases with no gene match: 7. Germline V gene sequence: CDR1 DFQATT, CDR2 SNEGSKA (reference sequence). The CDR3 protein is CSAQTGSTYEQYV. The CDR3 DNA reads TGCAGTGCGCAGACAGGGTCAACCTACGAGCAGTACGTC.

This clonotype was observed a few times. This chain joins TRBV27 and TRBJ2-1, with D possibly being TRBD1 or TRBD2 (6 bases each). Germline V gene sequence: CDR1 MNHEY, CDR2 SMNVEV (reference sequence). CDR3 length: 16 residues. V was trimmed by 5 bases and J by 3 bases, leaving 17 bases between them. The CDR3 region has the DNA TGTGCCAGCAGTCCGAAGGGGGGAAGGGGCTACAATGAGCAGTTCTTC. It encodes CASSPKGGRGYNEQFF.

This clonotype was detected only a few times. J is TRBJ1-1 and V is TRBV7-9, with D possibly being TRBD1 (6 bases). The CDR3 contains 15 residues. Looked up from germline, CDR1 is SEHNR and CDR2 is FQNEAQ (reference sequence). With 0 bases removed from V and 1 base from J, the gap between germline ends came to 9 bases. The CDR3, as DNA: TGTGCCAGCAGCTTAGCGCAGGGGAGGAACACTGAAGCTTTCTTT. It yields the protein CASSLAQGRNTEAFF.

Only a few counts were recorded for this clonotype. This chain joins TRBV20-1 and TRBJ1-4; 9 bases match TRBD1. After removal of 3 bases from V and 5 bases from J, the junction contained 7 bases not matched to a gene. The germline V gene encodes CDR1 DFQATT and CDR2 SNEGSKA (reference sequence). The CDR3 runs 15 residues. CDR3 amino acids: CSARETGGKNEKLFF. CDR3 in DNA: TGCAGTGCTAGGGAGACAGGGGGAAAAAATGAAAAACTGTTTTTT.